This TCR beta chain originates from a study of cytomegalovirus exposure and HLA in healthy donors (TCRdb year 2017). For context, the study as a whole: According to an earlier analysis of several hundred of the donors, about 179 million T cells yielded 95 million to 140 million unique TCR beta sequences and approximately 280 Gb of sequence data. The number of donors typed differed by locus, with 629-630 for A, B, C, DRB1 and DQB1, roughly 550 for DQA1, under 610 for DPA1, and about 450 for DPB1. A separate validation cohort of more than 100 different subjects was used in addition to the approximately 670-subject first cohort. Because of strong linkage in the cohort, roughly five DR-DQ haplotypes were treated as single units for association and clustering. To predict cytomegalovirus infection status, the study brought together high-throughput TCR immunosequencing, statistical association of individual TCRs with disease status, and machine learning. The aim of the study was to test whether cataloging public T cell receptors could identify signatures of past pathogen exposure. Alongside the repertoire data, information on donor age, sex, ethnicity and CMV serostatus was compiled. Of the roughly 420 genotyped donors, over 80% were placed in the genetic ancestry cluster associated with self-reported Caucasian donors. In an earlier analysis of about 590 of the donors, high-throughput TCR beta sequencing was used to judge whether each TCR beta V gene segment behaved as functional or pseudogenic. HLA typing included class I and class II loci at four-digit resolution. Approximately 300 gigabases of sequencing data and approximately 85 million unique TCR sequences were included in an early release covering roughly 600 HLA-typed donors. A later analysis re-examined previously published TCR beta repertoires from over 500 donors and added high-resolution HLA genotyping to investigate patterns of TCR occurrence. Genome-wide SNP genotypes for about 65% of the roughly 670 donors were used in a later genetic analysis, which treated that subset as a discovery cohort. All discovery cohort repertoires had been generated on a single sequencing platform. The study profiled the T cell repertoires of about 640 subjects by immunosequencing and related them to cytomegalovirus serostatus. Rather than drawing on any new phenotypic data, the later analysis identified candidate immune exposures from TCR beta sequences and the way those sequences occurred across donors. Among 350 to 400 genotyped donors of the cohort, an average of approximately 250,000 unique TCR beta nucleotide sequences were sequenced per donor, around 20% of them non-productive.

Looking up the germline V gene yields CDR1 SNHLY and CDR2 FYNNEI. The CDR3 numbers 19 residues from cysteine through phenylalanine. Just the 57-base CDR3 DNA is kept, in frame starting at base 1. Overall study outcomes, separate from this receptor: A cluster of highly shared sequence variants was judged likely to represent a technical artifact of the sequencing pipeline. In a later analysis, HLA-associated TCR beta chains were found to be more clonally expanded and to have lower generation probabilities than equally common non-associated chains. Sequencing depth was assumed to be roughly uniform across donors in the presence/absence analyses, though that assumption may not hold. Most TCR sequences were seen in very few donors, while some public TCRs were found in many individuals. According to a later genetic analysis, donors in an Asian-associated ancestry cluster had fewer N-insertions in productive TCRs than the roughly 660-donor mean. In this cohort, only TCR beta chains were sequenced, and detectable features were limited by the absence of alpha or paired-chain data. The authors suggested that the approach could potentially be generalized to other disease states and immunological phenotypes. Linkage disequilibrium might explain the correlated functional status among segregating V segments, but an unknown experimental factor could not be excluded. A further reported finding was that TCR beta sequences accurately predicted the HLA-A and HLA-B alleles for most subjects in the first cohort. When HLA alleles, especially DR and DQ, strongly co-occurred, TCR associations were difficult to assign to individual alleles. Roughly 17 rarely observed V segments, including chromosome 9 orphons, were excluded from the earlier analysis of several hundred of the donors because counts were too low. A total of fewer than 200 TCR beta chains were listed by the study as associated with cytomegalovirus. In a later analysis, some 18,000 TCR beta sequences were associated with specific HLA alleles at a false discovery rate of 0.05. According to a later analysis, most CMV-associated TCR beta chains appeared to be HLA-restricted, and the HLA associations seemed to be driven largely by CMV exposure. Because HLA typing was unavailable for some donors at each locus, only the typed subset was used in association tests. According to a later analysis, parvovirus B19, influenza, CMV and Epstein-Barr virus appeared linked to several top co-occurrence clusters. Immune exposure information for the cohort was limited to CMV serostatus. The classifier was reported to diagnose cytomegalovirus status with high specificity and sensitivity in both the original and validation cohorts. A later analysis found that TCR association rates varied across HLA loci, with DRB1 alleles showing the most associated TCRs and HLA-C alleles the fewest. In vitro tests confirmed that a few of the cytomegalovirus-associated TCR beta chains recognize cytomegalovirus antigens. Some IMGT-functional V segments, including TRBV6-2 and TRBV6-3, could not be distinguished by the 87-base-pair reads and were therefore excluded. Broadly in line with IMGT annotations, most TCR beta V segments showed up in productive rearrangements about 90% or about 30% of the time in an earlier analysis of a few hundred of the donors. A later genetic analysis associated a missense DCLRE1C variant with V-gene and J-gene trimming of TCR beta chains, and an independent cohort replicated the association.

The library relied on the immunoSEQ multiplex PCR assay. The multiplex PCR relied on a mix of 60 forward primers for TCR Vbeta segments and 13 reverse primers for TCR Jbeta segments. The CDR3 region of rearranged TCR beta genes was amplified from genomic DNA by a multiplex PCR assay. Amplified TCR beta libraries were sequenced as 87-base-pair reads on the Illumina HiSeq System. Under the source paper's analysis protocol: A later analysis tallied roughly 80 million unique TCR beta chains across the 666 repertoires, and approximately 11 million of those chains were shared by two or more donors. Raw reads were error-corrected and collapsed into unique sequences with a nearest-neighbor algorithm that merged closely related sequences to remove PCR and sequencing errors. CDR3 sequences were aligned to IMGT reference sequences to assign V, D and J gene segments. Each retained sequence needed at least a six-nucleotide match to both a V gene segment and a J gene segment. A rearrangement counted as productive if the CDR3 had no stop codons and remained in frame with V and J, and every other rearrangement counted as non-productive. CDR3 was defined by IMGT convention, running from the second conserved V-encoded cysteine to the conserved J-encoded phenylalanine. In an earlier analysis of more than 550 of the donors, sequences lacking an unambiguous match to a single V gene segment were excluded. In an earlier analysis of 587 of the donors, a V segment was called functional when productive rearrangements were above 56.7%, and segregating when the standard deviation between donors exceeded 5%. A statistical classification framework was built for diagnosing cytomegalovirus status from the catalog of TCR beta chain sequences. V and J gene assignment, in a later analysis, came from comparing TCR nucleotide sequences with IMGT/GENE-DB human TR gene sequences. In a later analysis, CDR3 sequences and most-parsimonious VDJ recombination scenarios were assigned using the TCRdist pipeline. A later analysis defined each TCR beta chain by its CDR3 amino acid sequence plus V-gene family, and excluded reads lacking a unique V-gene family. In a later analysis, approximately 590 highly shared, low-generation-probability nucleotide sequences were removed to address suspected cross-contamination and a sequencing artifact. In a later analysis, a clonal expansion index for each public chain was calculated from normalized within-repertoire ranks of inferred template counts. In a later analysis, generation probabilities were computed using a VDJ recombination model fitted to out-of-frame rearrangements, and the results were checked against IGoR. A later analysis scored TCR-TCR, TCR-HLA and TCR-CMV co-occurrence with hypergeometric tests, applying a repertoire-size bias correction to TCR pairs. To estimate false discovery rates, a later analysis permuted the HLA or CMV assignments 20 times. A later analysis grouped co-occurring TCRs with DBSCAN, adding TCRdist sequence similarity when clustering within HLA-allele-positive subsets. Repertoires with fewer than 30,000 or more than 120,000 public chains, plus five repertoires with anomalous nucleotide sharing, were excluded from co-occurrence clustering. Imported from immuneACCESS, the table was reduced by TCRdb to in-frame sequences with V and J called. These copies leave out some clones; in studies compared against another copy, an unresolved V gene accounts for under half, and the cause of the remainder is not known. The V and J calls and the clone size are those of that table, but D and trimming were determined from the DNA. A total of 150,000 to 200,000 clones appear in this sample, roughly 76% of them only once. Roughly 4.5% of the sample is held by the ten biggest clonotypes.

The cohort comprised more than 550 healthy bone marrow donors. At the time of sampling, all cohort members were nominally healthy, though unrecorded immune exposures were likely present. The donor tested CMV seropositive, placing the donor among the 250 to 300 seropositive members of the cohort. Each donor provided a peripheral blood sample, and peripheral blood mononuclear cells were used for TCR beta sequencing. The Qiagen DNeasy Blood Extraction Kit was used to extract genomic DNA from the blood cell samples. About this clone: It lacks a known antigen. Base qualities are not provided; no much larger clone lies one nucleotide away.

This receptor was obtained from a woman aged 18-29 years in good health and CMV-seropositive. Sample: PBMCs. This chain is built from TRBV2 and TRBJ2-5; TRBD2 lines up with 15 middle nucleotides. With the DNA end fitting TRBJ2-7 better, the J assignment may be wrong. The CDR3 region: CASYLEAGLAGGSSYEQYF. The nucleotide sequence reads TGTGCCAGCTATTTAGAAGCGGGACTAGCGGGGGGTAGCTCCTACGAGCAGTACTTC.